The 19 T cell receptor beta chains reported below all come from one sample, sequenced in a study of T-cell reconstitution after alpha-beta-depleted transplantation in children. Unique molecular identifiers featured in how the TCRbeta library was prepared. Each CDR3 protein is one row after TCRdb ran MiXCR on the PCR reads. In the table there are around 490,000 distinct CDR3 sequences, approximately 10% of which are singletons. Material: PBMCs, mostly from graft donor cells, obtained 180 days after TCRalphabeta/CD19-depleted stem cell transplant. These receptors all stem from a female patient aged 2 to 10 who had a stem cell transplant for aplastic anemia, so the T cells may come from the graft donor.

The gene calls are TRBV7-3 and TRBJ2-1; 12 bases are a match to TRBD1. The ends lost 2 bases at V and 7 bases at J; junction bases unmatched: 12. The CDR3 totals 18 residues. In germline, CDR1 is SGHTA, CDR2 FQGTGA. The CDR3 sequence: CASSLSPAGQGAKNEQFF. DNA for the CDR3: TGTGCCAGCAGCTTATCCCCCGCGGGACAGGGGGCTAAGAATGAGCAGTTCTTC.

This chain joins TRBV28 and TRBJ1-1; the D gene is possibly TRBD1 (5 bases). The CDR3 is 13 amino acids. Per the germline V gene, CDR1 is MDHEN and CDR2 is SYDVKM. V dropped 10 bases and J dropped 3 bases, with 15 bases sitting between them. The DNA of the CDR3 is TGTGCCACCAGAGCCCGGGGCGACACTGAAGCTTTCTTT. Protein product: CATRARGDTEAFF.

This clonotype has a handful of counts. The chain carries TRBV5-6 and TRBJ2-7; tentatively, D is TRBD2 (6 bases). Trimming removed 1 base at V and 3 bases at J, with 14 bases between. Germline-derived CDR1 and CDR2 are SGHDT and YYEEEE. The CDR3 contains 15 residues. CDR3 sequence reads: CASSLTGDLGYEQYV. DNA of the CDR3: TGTGCCAGCAGCTTGACGGGGGATCTCGGCTACGAGCAGTACGTC.

This clonotype has ten or more counts. V usage is TRBV5-6 and J usage is TRBJ2-1; D gene unclear. The CDR3 consists of 16 residues. Germline CDR1 SGHDT, CDR2 YYEEEE. V was cut by 2 bases and J by 0 bases, with 12 bases left in between. DNA for the CDR3: TGTGCCAGCAGCTTTTTCTTGCGGAGCTCCTACAATGAGCAGTTCTTC. Translated, it gives CASSFFLRSSYNEQFF.

The genes are TRBV5-1 and TRBJ2-2; 10 positions agree with TRBD2. CDR1 is SGHRS and CDR2 is YFSETQ in the germline V gene. The CDR3 has 18 amino acids. V shed 0 bases, J shed 3 bases, and the junction held 8 bases outside the gene matches. CDR3 region: CASSLESSGSLYTGELFF. DNA of the CDR3: TGCGCCAGCAGCTTGGAGTCTAGCGGGAGCCTTTACACCGGGGAGCTGTTTTTT.

This clonotype was found a few times. The chain uses TRBV20-1 and TRBJ1-4; D unclear. V gave up 1 base and J gave up 4 bases, with 16 bases separating them. This CDR3 region has 16 residues. Germline V gene data show CDR1 as DFQATT and CDR2 as SNEGSKA (reference sequence). CDR3 residues: CSARAGRRHINEKLFF. Here the CDR3 DNA reads TGCAGTGCTAGAGCAGGCAGGAGACATATTAATGAAAAACTGTTTTTT.

This clonotype was observed a handful of times. J is TRBJ2-1 and V is TRBV7-9; TRBD2 is a possible D gene (5 bases). Per germline, CDR1 SEHNR and CDR2 FQNEAQ (reference sequence). V was clipped by 5 bases and J by 0 bases, with 14 bases between them. The CDR3 consists of 16 residues. DNA for the CDR3: TGTGCCAGCAGCCCTGTTGAGCGGAGCTCCTACAATGAGCAGTTCTTC. Translating gives CASSPVERSSYNEQFF.

CDR3 amino acids: CASSAPTGALNTEAFF. CDR3 in DNA: TGTGCCAGCAGCGCGCCAACAGGGGCGTTGAACACTGAAGCTTTCTTT. The chain recombines TRBV9 with TRBJ1-1; 7 bases line up with TRBD1. J lost 0 bases, V lost 3 bases, and 8 bases had no gene match. The CDR3 consists of 16 residues. Germline values: CDR1 SGDLS, CDR2 YYNGEE. Full variable domain (rest looked up from reference TRBV9 and TRBJ1-1): DSGVTQTPKHLITATGQRVTLRCSPRSGDLSVYWYQQSLDQGLQFLIQYYNGEERAKGNILERFSAQQFPDLHSELNLSSLELGDSALYFCASSAPTGALNTEAFFGQGTRLTVV.

The chain couples TRBV12-3 or TRBV12-4 to TRBJ1-5; D not certain. V was pared by 3 bases and J by 0 bases, with 15 bases between. The CDR3 runs 17 residues. CDR3 sequence: CASSLWFRAASNQPQHF. The CDR3 DNA is TGTGCCAGCAGTTTGTGGTTTCGGGCGGCTAGCAATCAGCCCCAGCATTTT.

This clonotype occurred a few times. The CDR3 nucleotides are TGTGCCAGCAGTTACCGGCTAGAAGGGAACTACGAGCAGTACTTC. It specifies CASSYRLEGNYEQYF. J is TRBJ2-7 and V is TRBV6-5; D not resolved. The CDR3 sequence is 15 residues long. Germline CDR1 and CDR2: MNHEY and SVGAGI. Trimming cost V 2 bases and J 3 bases, with 14 bases left between them.

V and J are TRBV5-1 and TRBJ1-1; no clear D. V was clipped by 3 bases and J by 10 bases, with 7 bases between them. This CDR3 is 10 amino acids long. Looked up from germline, CDR1 is SGHRS and CDR2 is YFSETQ. CDR3 in amino acids: CASSWGSAFF. CDR3 in DNA: TGCGCCAGCAGCTGGGGTTCAGCTTTCTTT.

The J gene is TRBJ2-7, the V gene TRBV4-3; TRBD2 aligns across 9 bases. V lost 0 bases, J lost 1 base, and 1 base stayed unmatched. Germline V gene lookup returns CDR1 LGHNA and CDR2 YSLEER. CDR3 length equals 15 residues. Written as DNA, the CDR3 is TGCGCCAGCAGCCAAGACCTAGCGGGATCCTACGAGCAGTACTTC. It specifies CASSQDLAGSYEQYF.

The gene calls are TRBV19 and TRBJ2-5, with TRBD2 matching 8 bases. With V trimmed by 4 bases and J by 5 bases, 9 bases remained unmatched. Germline V gives CDR1 LNHDA, CDR2 SQIVND (reference sequence). The length of the CDR3 is 15 residues. In nucleotides, the CDR3 is TGTGCCAGTAGTAGCCCTCGAGCGGGAGTGGAGACCCAGTACTTC. It is translated as CASSSPRAGVETQYF.

This clonotype was picked up a small number of times. The J gene is TRBJ1-3, the V gene TRBV5-4; D gene uncertain. With 0 bases removed from V and 10 bases from J, the gap between germline ends came to 14 bases. The CDR3 runs to 14 residues. The germline V gene encodes CDR1 SGHNT and CDR2 YYREEE (reference sequence). DNA for the CDR3: TGTGCCAGCAGCTTGGACCCTCAGGAAACAACCATATATTTT. Its translation: CASSLDPQETTIYF.

The table lists this clonotype with a few counts. The rearrangement links TRBV5-1 to TRBJ2-1, with 13 bases aligning to TRBD2. CDR3 length: 20 amino acids. Germline assignment: CDR1 SGHRS and CDR2 YFSETQ. V trimming: 5 bases; J trimming: 6 bases; junction bases outside the gene matches: 20. The chain's CDR3 is CASRPGRIRPGTSGVNEQFF. CDR3 DNA sequence: TGCGCCAGCAGACCCGGACGGATCCGCCCCGGGACTAGCGGGGTCAATGAGCAGTTCTTC.

The CDR3 spells CASSLTSGKRSYNEQFF. The CDR3 region has the DNA TGTGCCAGCAGTTTGACTAGCGGGAAACGCTCCTACAATGAGCAGTTCTTC. V and J are TRBV28 and TRBJ2-1; 11 positions agree with TRBD2. CDR1 is MDHEN and CDR2 is SYDVKM in the germline V gene. The CDR3 totals 17 residues. With 3 bases clipped from V and 0 bases from J, the junction kept 4 bases outside the gene matches.

CDR3 sequence: CASSQVVHRSFF. In DNA form, the CDR3 reads TGTGCCAGCAGCCAAGTCGTACACAGGAGTTTCTTT. The gene calls are TRBV14 and TRBJ1-1, with TRBD1 as a possible D gene (5 bases). There are 12 residues in the CDR3. V gave up 1 base and J gave up 13 bases, with 13 bases separating them. Per germline, CDR1 SGHDN and CDR2 FVKESK.

The chain recombines TRBV7-2 with TRBJ2-2; TRBD1 aligns across 7 bases. The junction had 4 bases not matched to a gene; V was cut back by 1 base and J by 5 bases. This CDR3 spans 15 amino acids. CDR1 and CDR2 (germline): SGHTA, FQGNSA. The DNA of the CDR3 is TGTGCCAGCAGCTTAGAGAGGGGGCTGACCGGGGAGCTGTTTTTT. Encoded protein: CASSLERGLTGELFF.

This clonotype was counted between two and nine times. The chain combines TRBV5-1 with TRBJ1-5; 9 nucleotides align to TRBD1. V gave up 3 bases and J gave up 6 bases; unmatched junction bases: 4. The germline V gene has CDR1 SGHRS and CDR2 YFSETQ. The CDR3 runs to 14 residues. CDR3 amino acids: CASSSETGGQPQHF. CDR3 DNA sequence: TGCGCCAGCAGCTCGGAGACAGGGGGTCAGCCCCAGCATTTT.